Described below is a single T cell receptor (beta chain) sequence and its context. This clone may be a read error of a much larger clone one base away. Time point noted: blood at routine non-recurrence follow-up after resection. TCRdb re-analysed the 5' RACE reads in MiXCR, keeping a single row per CDR3 protein. The repertoire holds 110,000 or so distinct CDR3 sequences, with 10% to 11% as singletons. This entry is derived from a study of spatial heterogeneity in lung cancer. Study-wide background: Combinations of a unique TCR and a UMI were tallied in raw reads, and on average each appeared more than ten times.

The germline gives CDR1 SQVTM, CDR2 ANQGSEA. The CDR3 totals 14 residues. Trimming pared 3 bases from V and 1 base from J, leaving 13 bases between. The V call is TRBV29-1, the J call TRBJ2-7, with D possibly matching TRBD2 (6 bases). This specimen consisted of PBMCs, obtained at follow-up. The receptor comes from a female donor with early-stage non-small cell lung cancer. The CDR3 DNA reads TGCAGCGTTGATTCGGGAGAGCGGTCCTACGAGCAGTACTTC. Amino acids: CSVDSGERSYEQYF.